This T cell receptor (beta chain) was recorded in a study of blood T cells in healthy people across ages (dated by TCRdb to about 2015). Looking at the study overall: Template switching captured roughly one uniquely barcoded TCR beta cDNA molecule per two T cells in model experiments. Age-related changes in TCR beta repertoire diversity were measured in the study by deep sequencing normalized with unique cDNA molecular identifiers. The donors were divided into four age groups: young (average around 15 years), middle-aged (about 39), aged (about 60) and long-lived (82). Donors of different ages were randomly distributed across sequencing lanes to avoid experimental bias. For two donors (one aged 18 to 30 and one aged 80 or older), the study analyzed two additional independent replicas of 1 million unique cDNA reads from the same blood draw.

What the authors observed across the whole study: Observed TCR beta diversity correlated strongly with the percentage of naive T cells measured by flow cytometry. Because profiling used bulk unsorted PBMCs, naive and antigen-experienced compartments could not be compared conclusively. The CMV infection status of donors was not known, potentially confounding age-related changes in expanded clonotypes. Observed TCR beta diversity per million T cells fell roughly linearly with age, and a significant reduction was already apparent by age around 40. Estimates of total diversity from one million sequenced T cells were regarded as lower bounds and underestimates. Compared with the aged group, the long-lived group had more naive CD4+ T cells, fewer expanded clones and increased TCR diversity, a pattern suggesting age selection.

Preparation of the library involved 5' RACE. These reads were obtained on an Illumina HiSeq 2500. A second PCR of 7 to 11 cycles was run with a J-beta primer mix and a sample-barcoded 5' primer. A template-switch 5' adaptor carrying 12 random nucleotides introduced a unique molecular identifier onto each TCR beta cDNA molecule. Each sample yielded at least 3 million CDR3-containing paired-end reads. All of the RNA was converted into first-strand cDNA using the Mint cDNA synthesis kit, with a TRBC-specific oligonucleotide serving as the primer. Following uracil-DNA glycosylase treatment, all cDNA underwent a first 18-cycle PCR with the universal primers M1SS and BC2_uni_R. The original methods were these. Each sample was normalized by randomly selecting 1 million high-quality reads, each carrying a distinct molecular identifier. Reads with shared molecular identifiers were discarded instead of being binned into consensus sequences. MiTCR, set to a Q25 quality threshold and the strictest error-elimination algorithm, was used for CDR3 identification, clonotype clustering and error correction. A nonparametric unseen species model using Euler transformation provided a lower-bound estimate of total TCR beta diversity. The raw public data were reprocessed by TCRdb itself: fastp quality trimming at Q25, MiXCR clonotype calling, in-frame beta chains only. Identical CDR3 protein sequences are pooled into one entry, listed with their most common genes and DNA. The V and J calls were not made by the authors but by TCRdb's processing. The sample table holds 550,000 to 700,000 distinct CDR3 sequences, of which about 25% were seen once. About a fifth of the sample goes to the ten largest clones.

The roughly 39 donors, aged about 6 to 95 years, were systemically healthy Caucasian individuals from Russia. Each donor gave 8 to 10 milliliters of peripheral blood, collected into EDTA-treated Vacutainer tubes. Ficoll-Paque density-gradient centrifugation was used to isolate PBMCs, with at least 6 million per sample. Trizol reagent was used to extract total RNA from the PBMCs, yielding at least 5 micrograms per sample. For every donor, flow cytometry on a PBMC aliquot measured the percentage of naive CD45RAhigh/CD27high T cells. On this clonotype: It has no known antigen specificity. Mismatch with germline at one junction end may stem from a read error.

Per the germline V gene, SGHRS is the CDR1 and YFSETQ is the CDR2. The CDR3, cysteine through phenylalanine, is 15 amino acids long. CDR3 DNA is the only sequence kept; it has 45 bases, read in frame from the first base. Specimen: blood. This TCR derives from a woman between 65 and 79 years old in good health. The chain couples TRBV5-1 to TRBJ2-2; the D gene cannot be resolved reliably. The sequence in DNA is TGCGCCAGCAGCTTGTCGGCTACGAATACCGGGGAGCTGTTTTTT. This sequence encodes CASSLSATNTGELFF.